The next 23 T cell receptor beta chains were all read from a single sample in a study of siplizumab effects on memory and regulatory T cells. The table came from immunoSEQ multiplex PCR; TCRdb's copy has only in-frame clones and leaves some out. This table holds roughly 93,000 clones, about 93% found once. The sequenced material came from non-Treg CD4+ T cells sorted from blood. The source is a human donor in good health.

V gene TRBV4-1 combines with J gene TRBJ1-2; 10 nucleotides match TRBD1. Looked up from germline, CDR1 is MGHRA and CDR2 is YSYEKL. The CDR3 is made up of 16 amino acids. V lost 0 bases to trimming and J lost 7 bases; unmatched junction nucleotides: 8. The CDR3 nucleotides are TGCGCCAGCAGCCAAGAGGGGACAGGGGTCGGGAGTGGCTACACCTTC. It yields the protein CASSQEGTGVGSGYTF.

The chain couples TRBV28 to TRBJ2-7, with 7 bases that match TRBD2. Unmatched junction bases numbered 8, after V lost 8 bases and J lost 4 bases. This CDR3 comprises 13 residues. Germline CDR1 reads MDHEN; CDR2 reads SYDVKM. CDR3 sequence reads: CASGGLGIYEQYF. The CDR3 DNA reads as TGTGCCAGCGGAGGACTAGGAATTTACGAGCAGTACTTC.

This rearrangement joins TRBV5-1 to TRBJ2-5, with D hard to call. This CDR3 is 15 amino acids long. Germline V gene lookup returns CDR1 SGHRS and CDR2 YFSETQ. The V gene lost 5 bases and the J gene lost 2 bases, with 16 bases spanning the gap. The CDR3 DNA reads as TGCGCCAGCAGTTCCGTGCGGCAAGTACAAGAGACCCAGTACTTC. Protein sequence: CASSSVRQVQETQYF.

This rearrangement joins TRBV2 to TRBJ2-2; D gene unclear. V shed 4 bases and J shed 1 base, with 4 bases lying between them. Germline V gene lookup returns CDR1 SNHLY and CDR2 FYNNEI. The CDR3 is made up of 13 amino acids. The CDR3 bases are TGTGCCAGCAGTGCAGAGAACACCGGGGAGCTGTTTTTT. Translation gives CASSAENTGELFF. Together with reference TRBV2 and TRBJ2-2, the CDR3 gives the full variable domain: EPEVTQTPSHQVTQMGQEVILRCVPISNHLYFYWYRQILGQKVEFLVSFYNNEISEKSEIFDDQFSVERPDGSNFTLKIRSTKLEDSAMYFCASSAENTGELFFGEGSRLTVL.

The chain is built from TRBV18 and TRBJ2-3; D not resolved. The CDR3 is made up of 13 amino acids. Trimming took off 3 bases at V and 3 bases at J, with 7 bases between the two ends. Germline V gene data show CDR1 as KGHSH and CDR2 as LQKENI. The CDR3 nucleotides read TGTGCCAGCTCACCGGTTGCTACAGATACGCAGTATTTT. Protein sequence: CASSPVATDTQYF. The whole variable domain, remainder taken from reference TRBV18 and TRBJ2-3, is NAGVMQNPRHLVRRRGQEARLRCSPMKGHSHVYWYRQLPEEGLKFMVYLQKENIIDESGMPKERFSAEFPKEGPSILRIQQVVRGDSAAYFCASSPVATDTQYFGPGTRLTVL.

This rearrangement joins TRBV7-9 to TRBJ1-3, with D possibly being TRBD1 (5 bases). Trimming removed 2 bases from V and 7 bases from J, with 12 bases in between. The CDR3 is made up of 14 amino acids. CDR1 SEHNR and CDR2 FQNEAQ come from the germline V gene (reference sequence). CDR3 region: CASSLLVGENTIYF. CDR3 in DNA: TGTGCCAGCAGCTTATTGGTAGGGGAGAACACCATATATTTT.

The chain recombines TRBV14 with TRBJ2-7; D call uncertain. V dropped 0 bases and J dropped 0 bases, with 15 bases sitting between them. The CDR3 length is 17 residues. Per germline, CDR1 SGHDN and CDR2 FVKESK. CDR3 amino acids: CASSQDLSPGYSYEQYF. In DNA, the CDR3 is TGTGCCAGCAGCCAAGATTTATCCCCGGGCTACTCCTACGAGCAGTACTTC.

The V call is TRBV2, the J call TRBJ1-1, with a tentative D call TRBD1 (5 bases). This CDR3 contains 13 residues. Germline V lookup: CDR1 SNHLY, CDR2 FYNNEI. V lost 6 bases and J 7 bases, leaving 15 bases between the germline ends. Here the CDR3 DNA reads TGTGCCAGCAGCCCCCTCTGGGGCAGTGAAGCTTTCTTT. Residues: CASSPLWGSEAFF. Drawing the rest from reference TRBV2 and TRBJ1-1, the complete variable domain is EPEVTQTPSHQVTQMGQEVILRCVPISNHLYFYWYRQILGQKVEFLVSFYNNEISEKSEIFDDQFSVERPDGSNFTLKIRSTKLEDSAMYFCASSPLWGSEAFFGQGTRLTVV.

The CDR3 sequence is CASSENRVTDQPQHF. The CDR3 DNA reads TGTGCCAGCAGTGAAAACAGGGTAACTGATCAGCCCCAGCATTTT. V is TRBV2 and J is TRBJ1-5, with D possibly being TRBD1 (6 bases). CDR1 and CDR2 (germline): SNHLY, FYNNEI. The V end was cut by 2 bases, the J end by 5 bases, with 13 bases between. CDR3 length equals 15 residues.

The rearrangement uses TRBV4-1 and TRBJ2-4; TRBD2 aligns across 10 bases. V lost 5 bases to trimming and J lost 0 bases; unmatched junction nucleotides: 4. Germline V gene sequence: CDR1 MGHRA, CDR2 YSYEKL. The CDR3 has 16 residues. DNA of the CDR3: TGCGCCAGCAGCGCTAGCGGGAGTCCAGCCAAAAACATTCAGTACTTC. It yields the protein CASSASGSPAKNIQYF.

The chain recombines TRBV28 with TRBJ1-3, with D unclear. Germline CDR1 MDHEN, CDR2 SYDVKM. V was shortened by 4 bases and J by 2 bases, with 9 bases between the two germline ends. CDR3 length: 14 residues. This chain's CDR3 is CASSYSTAGNTIYF. The CDR3 DNA reads TGTGCCAGCAGTTACTCCACAGCTGGAAACACCATATATTTT.

The chain carries TRBV4-2 and TRBJ1-4; 10 nucleotides match TRBD1. The CDR3 has 16 residues. CDR1 and CDR2 (germline): LGHNA, YNFKEQ. V lost 0 bases and J lost 8; bases outside the gene matches: 6. CDR3 DNA: TGTGCCAGCAGCCAAGACTCGATGGGACAGGGGGAAAAACTGTTTTTT. This codes for CASSQDSMGQGEKLFF.

The rearrangement links TRBV28 to TRBJ1-2; 8 bases fit TRBD1. The germline CDR1 and CDR2 sequences are MDHEN and SYDVKM. V lost 5 bases and J lost 4; bases outside the gene matches: 9. The CDR3 is 15 residues long. As DNA, the CDR3 is TGTGCCAGCAGTCCTACCGGGACAGGATCCTATGGCTACACCTTC. It specifies CASSPTGTGSYGYTF.

This chain joins TRBV9 and TRBJ2-3; D is possibly TRBD1 (5 bases). Germline V lookup: CDR1 SGDLS, CDR2 YYNGEE. The CDR3 sequence is 19 residues long. V dropped 0 bases and J dropped 2 bases, with 22 bases sitting between them. The CDR3 protein is CASSVAPLDRLSNTDTQYF. Here the CDR3 DNA reads TGTGCCAGCAGCGTAGCCCCCCTCGACAGACTTTCTAACACAGATACGCAGTATTTT.

The chain employs TRBV6-5 and TRBJ1-1, with D possibly TRBD1 on 5 matching bases. The CDR3 loop spans 13 amino acids. In germline, CDR1 is MNHEY, CDR2 SVGAGI. Trimming removed 3 bases at V and 6 bases at J, with 11 bases between. In DNA, the CDR3 is TGTGCCAGCAGTTATGGGCGGGGGGCTGAAGCTTTCTTT. This encodes CASSYGRGAEAFF.

The V gene is TRBV20-1, the J gene TRBJ2-3; D uncertain. The V end lost 6 bases, the J end lost 6 bases, and 7 bases lay between the germline ends. Germline-derived CDR1 and CDR2 are DFQATT and SNEGSKA (reference sequence). This CDR3 contains 10 residues. In nucleotides, the CDR3 is TGCAGTGCCCAGAGGGATACGCAGTATTTT. This encodes CSAQRDTQYF.

The chain joins TRBV7-3 to TRBJ2-7, with no clear D. In germline, CDR1 is SGHTA, CDR2 FQGTGA. The CDR3 length is 13 residues. V lost 5 bases and J lost 3, with 11 bases in between. The CDR3 DNA is TGTGCCAGCAGCATTTCTGGTGTCTACGAGCAGTACTTC. It translates to CASSISGVYEQYF.

In regard to this clone: The same CDR3 also results from other DNA sequences found in this sample. This chain links TRBV18 with TRBJ2-5; D not certain. CDR3 length equals 12 residues. Trimming left V 3 bases short and J 0 bases short, with 2 bases between. Germline values: CDR1 KGHSH, CDR2 LQKENI. CDR3 in amino acids: CASSPYQETQYF. The CDR3, as DNA: TGTGCCAGCTCACCGTACCAAGAGACCCAGTACTTC.

The V call is TRBV28, the J call TRBJ1-1; D gene uncertain. The CDR3 length is 12 residues. Trimming stripped 3 bases from V and 8 bases from J, with 10 bases between. CDR1 MDHEN and CDR2 SYDVKM come from the germline V gene. The CDR3 DNA sequence: TGTGCCAGCAGTTTTATGAAGGTAGAAGCTTTCTTT. Translating gives CASSFMKVEAFF.

The rearrangement links TRBV4-1 to TRBJ2-5; the D is unclear. The V and J ends lost 0 bases and 14 bases respectively, with 19 bases between them. Germline CDR1 reads MGHRA; CDR2 reads YSYEKL. This CDR3 is 14 amino acids long. The CDR3 sequence is CASSQELVGQRSYF. CDR3 in DNA: TGCGCCAGCAGCCAAGAGCTAGTTGGTCAGCGCTCCTACTTC.

The chain joins TRBV7-9 to TRBJ2-1; 8 bases are shared with TRBD2. The trim removed 3 bases at V and 9 bases at J, leaving 1 base unmatched. Germline values: CDR1 SEHNR, CDR2 FQNEAQ (reference sequence). The CDR3 is made up of 12 amino acids. CDR3 amino acids: CASSLTSVEQFF. The CDR3 DNA sequence: TGTGCCAGCAGCTTGACTAGCGTTGAGCAGTTCTTC.

The chain carries TRBV5-5 and TRBJ2-7; D is uncertain. V dropped 8 bases and J dropped 2 bases, with 8 bases sitting between them. The CDR3 is made up of 11 amino acids. Germline-derived CDR1 and CDR2 are SGHKS and YYEKEE (reference sequence). CDR3 sequence (DNA): TGTGCCAGTAGTATGACCTACGAGCAGTACTTC. It specifies CASSMTYEQYF.

This clone was counted only a few times. The CDR3 coding sequence is TGTGCCAGCAGCCACGTAAGGAGCGATGGCTACACCTTC. Protein sequence: CASSHVRSDGYTF. The V and J genes are TRBV14 and TRBJ1-2; D gene uncertain. This CDR3 is 13 amino acids long. CDR1 is SGHDN, CDR2 FVKESK, per germline. V was shortened by 3 bases and J by 6 bases, with 11 bases between the two germline ends.